Listed below are T cell receptor beta chains from one sample, sequenced in a study of T cell responses to AZD1222 COVID-19 vaccine. Assay used: immunoSEQ multiplex PCR; TCRdb lists only in-frame clones, some missing. The sample carries approximately 90,000 clones, over 85% recorded once. The sample was peripheral blood, taken on day 0 of AZD1222 vaccination. The receptors were sampled from an adult in good health. CDR3s include the opening cysteine and the closing phenylalanine or tryptophan. D genes are given only for firm matches. Some rows have no size entry. The others give once, few or many, or a class for an expanded clone.

TRBV5-1	.	.	TRBJ1-1	CASSLDADTEAFF	TGCGCCAGCAGCTTGGATGCTGACACTGAAGCTTTCTTT
TRBV24-1	TRBD2	once	TRBJ2-3	CATRASGLTDTQYF	TGTGCCACCAGAGCTAGCGGACTCACAGATACGCAGTATTTT
TRBV7-2	.	many	TRBJ2-7	CASSLVGSGYEQYF	TGTGCCAGCAGCTTAGTGGGTAGCGGCTACGAGCAGTACTTC
TRBV6-2/TRBV6-3	.	.	TRBJ2-7	CASSPVGGRRSYEQYF	TGTGCCAGCAGTCCAGTAGGGGGGCGCCGCTCCTACGAGCAGTACTTC
TRBV6-5	TRBD1	.	TRBJ1-6	CASSLRDRGSPLHF	TGTGCCAGCAGTCTCCGGGACAGGGGTTCACCCCTCCACTTT
TRBV24-1	.	.	TRBJ2-5	CATTAGVTNQETQYF	TGTGCCACCACCGCAGGGGTAACTAACCAAGAGACCCAGTACTTC
TRBV30	.	.	TRBJ1-1	CAWSVRRPNTEAFF	TGTGCCTGGAGTGTGAGGCGACCGAACACTGAAGCTTTCTTT
TRBV5-4	.	few	TRBJ2-7	CASSQLGEQYF	TGTGCCAGCAGCCAACTGGGCGAGCAGTACTTC
TRBV29-1	TRBD1	once	TRBJ1-5	CSVGQGINQPQHF	TGCAGCGTTGGACAGGGGATCAATCAGCCCCAGCATTTT
TRBV30	.	.	TRBJ1-5	CAWSVLGGGNQPQHF	TGTGCCTGGAGTGTACTTGGGGGGGGCAATCAGCCCCAGCATTTT
TRBV7-9	TRBD1	once	TRBJ1-1	CASRTGGTEAFF	TGTGCCAGCCGGACAGGGGGCACTGAAGCTTTCTTT
TRBV27	.	few	TRBJ2-1	CASNNYPGHNEQFF	TGTGCCAGCAACAACTACCCCGGGCACAATGAGCAGTTCTTC
TRBV6-4	.	.	TRBJ2-2	CASSPGQNTGELFF	TGTGCCAGCAGTCCGGGACAGAACACCGGGGAGCTGTTTTTT
TRBV5-1	.	.	TRBJ1-2	CASSLQGPLNYGYTF	TGCGCCAGCAGCTTGCAGGGGCCCCTTAACTATGGCTACACCTTC
TRBV7-9	.	.	TRBJ1-2	CASSPRGQGFYGYTF	TGTGCCAGCAGCCCGCGGGGTCAGGGGTTCTACGGCTACACCTTC
TRBV2	.	once	TRBJ2-2	CASSLTGTNTGELFF	TGTGCCAGCAGTTTGACAGGCACGAACACCGGGGAGCTGTTTTTT
TRBV30	.	.	TRBJ1-3	CAWTIGVPRNTIYF	TGTGCCTGGACCATAGGGGTTCCTCGAAACACCATATATTTT
TRBV9	TRBD2	.	TRBJ2-3	CASSAAGLLLTDTQYF	TGTGCCAGCAGCGCGGCGGGACTACTTCTCACAGATACGCAGTATTTT
TRBV19	.	.	TRBJ1-1	CASSIAGGWTEAFF	TGTGCCAGTAGTATAGCGGGGGGCTGGACTGAAGCTTTCTTT
TRBV28	.	.	TRBJ2-3	CASSLRALTTSNTDTQYF	TGTGCCAGCAGTTTAAGGGCCCTCACTACTTCGAACACAGATACGCAGTATTTT
TRBV7-2	.	.	TRBJ2-1	CASSLAEKSEQFF	TGTGCCAGCAGCTTAGCAGAGAAATCGGAGCAGTTCTTC
TRBV19	.	.	TRBJ1-1	CASSIPPRQPNTEAFF	TGTGCCAGTAGTATACCACCCCGGCAGCCGAACACTGAAGCTTTCTTT
TRBV14	.	once	TRBJ1-2	CASSQYSYGYTF	TGTGCCAGCAGCCAATACTCCTATGGCTACACCTTC
TRBV18	.	.	TRBJ1-2	CASFPGPGLLYGYTF	TGTGCCAGCTTTCCGGGCCCAGGGCTTCTCTATGGCTACACCTTC
TRBV6-4	.	.	TRBJ2-1	CATETGLHLEQFF	TGTGCCACCGAAACGGGACTGCACCTTGAGCAGTTCTTC
TRBV7-8	.	.	TRBJ1-4	CASSLAGDIRGRLFF	TGTGCCAGCAGCTTAGCCGGGGACATCAGGGGAAGACTGTTTTTT
TRBV2	.	.	TRBJ1-1	CASSELYTEAFF	TGTGCCAGCAGTGAGCTGTACACTGAAGCTTTCTTT
TRBV7-9	.	.	TRBJ1-1	CASSLQALNTEAFF	TGTGCCAGCAGCTTACAGGCCTTGAACACTGAAGCTTTCTTT
TRBV5-1	TRBD1	.	TRBJ2-6	CASSLGTGSGANVLTF	TGCGCCAGCAGCTTGGGGACAGGGTCTGGGGCCAACGTCCTGACTTTC
TRBV6-4	TRBD2	.	TRBJ2-1	CASSTIAGEANEQFF	TGTGCCAGCAGTACCATAGCGGGAGAGGCAAATGAGCAGTTCTTC
TRBV21-1	.	.	TRBJ2-2	CASSKGRAPGDGWDTGELFF	TGTGCCAGCAGCAAAGGTAGGGCACCCGGAGATGGTTGGGACACCGGGGAGCTGTTTTTT
TRBV24-1	TRBD1	.	TRBJ1-2	CATSGQGNYGYTF	TGTGCCACCAGCGGACAGGGCAACTATGGCTACACCTTC
TRBV6-5	.	.	TRBJ1-5	CASSLGQTNNQPQHF	TGTGCCAGCAGCCTGGGACAAACAAACAATCAGCCCCAGCATTTT
TRBV19	TRBD1	.	TRBJ2-7	CASSTPGQGSYEQYF	TGTGCCAGTAGTACCCCGGGACAGGGCAGCTACGAGCAGTACTTC
TRBV25-1	.	.	TRBJ2-5	CASSEYIGTQPGETQYF	TGTGCCAGCAGTGAATATATCGGGACTCAACCTGGGGAGACCCAGTACTTC
TRBV20-1	.	once	TRBJ2-7	CSANSAYEQYF	TGCAGTGCAAACAGCGCCTACGAGCAGTACTTC
TRBV28	.	.	TRBJ1-3	CASSLGYWTGNTIYF	TGTGCCAGCAGTTTAGGCTACTGGACTGGAAACACCATATATTTT
TRBV27	.	.	TRBJ1-4	CASSLGPGRSEKLFF	TGTGCCAGCAGTTTAGGGCCGGGACGTAGTGAAAAACTGTTTTTT
TRBV10-3	.	.	TRBJ1-6	CAISDLANYSIQAGTFNSPLHF	TGTGCCATCAGTGACCTCGCCAACTATTCTATACAGGCCGGGACCTTTAATTCACCCCTCCACTTT
TRBV5-8	.	.	TRBJ1-4	CASSPPTGGNEKLFF	TGTGCCAGCAGCCCTCCGACAGGCGGGAATGAAAAACTGTTTTTT
TRBV6-4	.	.	TRBJ2-1	CASSVWQNNEQFF	TGTGCCAGCAGTGTCTGGCAAAACAATGAGCAGTTCTTC
TRBV5-1	TRBD2	.	TRBJ2-3	CASSLGVAGSDTQYF	TGCGCCAGCAGCTTGGGGGTAGCGGGATCAGATACGCAGTATTTT